The rows below give T cell receptor beta chains drawn from one sample of a study of blood T cell repertoires in COVID-19. Produced via immunoSEQ multiplex PCR; TCRdb's table is partial and in-frame only. This table holds 200,000 to 250,000 clones, less than 90% found once. Sequencing was performed on peripheral blood. Receptors originate from a woman in her forties or fifties with acute or convalescent COVID-19. Each CDR3 is given with its conserved first and last residue. A D gene is named only where the DNA matches it firmly. Clone size is stated in some rows and not others, as once, few, many or a class when expanded.

clone_size: NA
j_call: TRBJ1-2
d_call: NA
v_call: TRBV3-1/TRBV3-2
cdr3_nt: TGTGCCAGCAGCCTAAGCTCGTGGGGGGACGGCTACACCTTC
cdr3_aa: CASSLSSWGDGYTF

clone_size: NA
j_call: TRBJ2-5
d_call: TRBD2
v_call: TRBV3-1/TRBV3-2
cdr3_nt: TGTGCCAGCAGCCAAGAATGGCTAGCGGGGGCAGCAAGGGGGGAGACCCAGTACTTC
cdr3_aa: CASSQEWLAGAARGETQYF

clone_size: NA
j_call: TRBJ2-6
d_call: TRBD2
v_call: TRBV18
cdr3_nt: TGTGCCAGCTCACCCCTGACGGGGGAGGGATCTGGGGCCAACGTCCTGACTTTC
cdr3_aa: CASSPLTGEGSGANVLTF

clone_size: NA
j_call: TRBJ1-6
d_call: NA
v_call: TRBV9
cdr3_nt: TGTGCCAGCAGCGCCGACCCTAGCTCCTATAATTCACCCCTCCACTTT
cdr3_aa: CASSADPSSYNSPLHF

clone_size: NA
j_call: TRBJ2-1
d_call: NA
v_call: TRBV19
cdr3_nt: TGTGCCAGTAGACATGCGGAGAGAGGTAATAATGAGCAGTTCTTC
cdr3_aa: CASRHAERGNNEQFF

clone_size: NA
j_call: TRBJ1-1
d_call: TRBD1
v_call: TRBV7-9
cdr3_nt: TGTGCCAGCAGCGCAATACAGGGGGCTTCTCCTGAAGCTTTCTTT
cdr3_aa: CASSAIQGASPEAFF

clone_size: once
j_call: TRBJ1-1
d_call: NA
v_call: TRBV27
cdr3_nt: TGTGCCAGCAGCTTCTCGGGCACTGAAGCTTTCTTT
cdr3_aa: CASSFSGTEAFF

clone_size: once
j_call: TRBJ2-2
d_call: TRBD2
v_call: TRBV5-1
cdr3_nt: TGCGCCAGCAGCACGGGACTAGCGGCTTACACCGGGGAGCTGTTTTTT
cdr3_aa: CASSTGLAAYTGELFF

clone_size: once
j_call: TRBJ1-3
d_call: NA
v_call: TRBV18
cdr3_nt: TGTGCCAGCTCACAAAACAGGGTGGGCCAAAGCTCTGGAAACACCATATATTTT
cdr3_aa: CASSQNRVGQSSGNTIYF

clone_size: NA
j_call: TRBJ2-1
d_call: NA
v_call: TRBV5-1
cdr3_nt: TGCGCCAGCAGCTTCAGACGGCGGAGTATCGATGAGCAGTTCTTC
cdr3_aa: CASSFRRRSIDEQFF

clone_size: NA
j_call: TRBJ1-5
d_call: NA
v_call: TRBV6-6
cdr3_nt: TGTGCCTCCGAAGCCAGGGAGGGTCAGCCCCAGCATTTT
cdr3_aa: CASEAREGQPQHF

clone_size: NA
j_call: TRBJ1-5
d_call: NA
v_call: TRBV6-5
cdr3_nt: TGTGCCAGCAGTTACTCGGACGGAGCGGGGGGTCAGCCCCAGCATTTT
cdr3_aa: CASSYSDGAGGQPQHF

clone_size: few
j_call: TRBJ2-7
d_call: NA
v_call: TRBV18
cdr3_nt: TGTGCCAGCTCACGAGCTGGGTCAGGCGAGCAGTACTTC
cdr3_aa: CASSRAGSGEQYF

clone_size: NA
j_call: TRBJ1-1
d_call: NA
v_call: TRBV4-3
cdr3_nt: TGCGCCAGCAGCCGTTTGGGGGGGAACACTGAAGCTTTCTTT
cdr3_aa: CASSRLGGNTEAFF

clone_size: few
j_call: TRBJ2-3
d_call: NA
v_call: TRBV11-3
cdr3_nt: TGTGCCAGCAGCTTGGAGAGGGCTACGCAGTATTTT
cdr3_aa: CASSLERATQYF

clone_size: NA
j_call: TRBJ1-1
d_call: NA
v_call: TRBV5-4
cdr3_nt: TGTGCCAGCAGCCTCCCTAAAGCAACTGAAGCTTTCTTT
cdr3_aa: CASSLPKATEAFF